The sample holds a few counts of the clone carrying this T cell receptor (beta chain). Its antigen is not known. The entirety of the isolated RNA underwent reverse transcription, so expressed TCRB transcripts were sequenced. Naive, central memory and regulatory T cell samples averaged roughly 3.6 million immunoSEQ reads each. Method: immunoSEQ multiplex PCR; TCRdb's copy keeps in-frame clones and lacks some. The sample holds roughly 300,000 clones, 14% seen once. The CDR3 contains 17 residues. This specimen comes from a study of beta chain features in type 1 diabetes. About the study: All samples together contributed 85 million to 120 million sorted cells for examination. Study findings and constraints: All four CD4+ subsets of Type 1 diabetes patients contained TCRB CDR3s that were moderately but significantly shorter. Relative to healthy donors, patients appeared to have naive, central memory and Treg TCRB repertoires that were more similar.

Each sorted fraction was over 95% pure. The sample taken for sequencing was naive CD4+ T cells from blood. The chain carries TRBV1 and TRBJ2-1; TRBD2 is the table's D call and was not checked against the DNA. TRBV1 is noted as a pseudogene. The TCR comes from a man aged 30 to 45 with type 1 diabetes. This CDR3 is CTSSQDNAQRELDEQFF. The CDR3 coding sequence is TGCACCAGCAGCCAAGATAACGCCCAGCGGGAGTTGGATGAGCAGTTCTTC.